A single sample is the source of the 11 T cell receptor beta chains below, sequenced in a study of T cell changes during pregnancy in multiple sclerosis. Sequencing used immunoSEQ multiplex PCR; TCRdb keeps in-frame clones, though not all of them. The repertoire consists of about 24,000 clones, with 86% occurring once and the leading ten covering about 8%. The material sequenced was CD8+ T cells from peripheral blood mononuclear cells, taken in the first trimester of pregnancy. These receptors originate from a female donor in good health, enrolled as a control in a pregnancy study.

The V call is TRBV7-9, the J call TRBJ2-7; the match to TRBD1 covers 11 bases. Per the germline V gene, CDR1 is SEHNR and CDR2 is FQNEAQ (reference sequence). J was trimmed by 3 bases and V by 5 bases; bases with no gene match: 3. The CDR3 sequence is 14 residues long. The CDR3 loop reads CASSPGTGGYEQYF. The DNA for the CDR3 is TGTGCCAGCAGCCCCGGGACAGGGGGCTACGAGCAGTACTTC.

The chain carries TRBV6-5 and TRBJ2-1; TRBD1 agrees at 7 bases. CDR1 is MNHEY and CDR2 is SVGAGI in the germline V gene. The ends lost 0 bases at V and 7 bases at J; junction bases unmatched: 6. This CDR3 region has 15 residues. The CDR3 loop is CASSYSRQGGNEQFF. CDR3 sequence (DNA): TGTGCCAGCAGTTACTCGAGACAGGGTGGGAATGAGCAGTTCTTC.

V usage is TRBV6-5 and J usage is TRBJ2-4, with a tentative D call TRBD1 (6 bases). The germline V gene encodes CDR1 MNHEY and CDR2 SVGAGI. The germline V and J ends were trimmed by 4 bases and 6 bases, with 16 bases remaining between them. This CDR3 region has 15 residues. CDR3 DNA sequence: TGTGCCAGCAGTTTGACCGGACAGCCCTTAAACATTCAGTACTTC. Residues: CASSLTGQPLNIQYF.

V usage is TRBV11-2 and J usage is TRBJ1-2, with 10 bases aligning to TRBD1. Germline lookup yields CDR1 SGHAT and CDR2 FQNNGV. Trimming took 4 bases from V and 2 from J; bases not matched to a gene: 1. The CDR3 extends over 14 amino acids. The chain's CDR3 is CASSSGQGNYGYTF. DNA for the CDR3: TGTGCCAGCAGCTCGGGACAGGGGAACTATGGCTACACCTTC.

This clone was found once. The chain recombines TRBV9 with TRBJ1-4, with 9 bases matching TRBD1. CDR3 length: 14 amino acids. V was pared by 2 bases and J by 6 bases, with 2 bases of the junction left unmatched. Germline CDR1 reads SGDLS; CDR2 reads YYNGEE. CDR3 sequence reads: CASSVRQGDEKLFF. The CDR3 coding sequence is TGTGCCAGCAGCGTCCGACAGGGGGATGAAAAACTGTTTTTT.

The CDR3: CASSLGTTYEQYF. The CDR3 bases are TGTGCCAGCAGCTTAGGAACTACCTACGAGCAGTACTTC. The chain joins TRBV11-2 to TRBJ2-7, with no clear D. The CDR3 has 13 amino acids. Germline V lookup: CDR1 SGHAT, CDR2 FQNNGV. Trimming took off 1 base at V and 2 bases at J, with 6 bases between the two ends. The full variable domain, with the rest looked up from reference TRBV11-2 and TRBJ2-7, is EAGVAQSPRYKIIEKRQSVAFWCNPISGHATLYWYQQILGQGPKLLIQFQNNGVVDDSQLPKDRFSAERLKGVDSTLKIQPAKLEDSAVYLCASSLGTTYEQYFGPGTRLTVT.

By its share, this clone is medium-sized. The chain recombines TRBV15 with TRBJ1-2, with no clear D. Trimming removed 10 bases at V and 4 bases at J, with 19 bases between. Germline V gene data show CDR1 as LNHNV and CDR2 as YYDKDF (reference sequence). The CDR3 runs 14 residues. The CDR3 bases are TGTGCCAGCCGACCTGGAGGAGACCCCTATGGCTACACCTTC. It translates to CASRPGGDPYGYTF.

V usage is TRBV28 and J usage is TRBJ1-2; no firm D call. This CDR3 contains 13 residues. Trimming left V 2 bases short and J 6 bases short, with 10 bases between. CDR1 MDHEN and CDR2 SYDVKM come from the germline V gene. Here the CDR3 reads CASSLGTVNGYTF. Here the CDR3 DNA reads TGTGCCAGCAGTTTAGGAACAGTAAATGGCTACACCTTC.

CDR3: CASSLSGDRSPLHF. The CDR3 DNA sequence: TGTGCCAGCAGTTTATCAGGGGACAGATCACCCCTCCACTTT. This sequence joins TRBV27 and TRBJ1-6; TRBD1 matches at 7 bases. The germline V gene encodes CDR1 MNHEY and CDR2 SMNVEV (reference sequence). The CDR3 spans 14 residues. With V trimmed by 0 bases and J by 10 bases, 3 bases remained unmatched.

The chain recombines TRBV27 with TRBJ2-1; D perhaps matches TRBD2 (6 bases). Germline assignment: CDR1 MNHEY and CDR2 SMNVEV (reference sequence). This CDR3 contains 12 residues. Trimming removed 8 bases from V and 6 bases from J, with 11 bases in between. CDR3 nucleotide sequence: TGTGCCAGCGGGCTAGCGCTCAATGAGCAGTTCTTC. Translated, it gives CASGLALNEQFF.

The V and J genes are TRBV4-3 and TRBJ2-7; D perhaps matches TRBD2 (7 bases). V was clipped by 0 bases and J by 3 bases, with 15 bases between them. Germline V gives CDR1 LGHNA, CDR2 YSLEER. This CDR3 region has 16 residues. Here the CDR3 reads CASSQDRGAGNYEQYF. CDR3 bases: TGCGCCAGCAGCCAAGATCGGGGGGCAGGGAACTACGAGCAGTACTTC.